These T cell receptor beta chains were read from a single sample in a study of blood T cell repertoires in COVID-19. The table came from immunoSEQ multiplex PCR; TCRdb's copy has only in-frame clones and leaves some out. The data show hundreds of thousands of clones, approximately 87% seen once. The sequenced material came from peripheral blood. These receptors originate from a woman aged 45 to 65 who had recovered from COVID-19. Each CDR3 is given with its conserved first and last residue. The D gene is left open where the match is weak. Not all rows give a size; the values are once, few, many and, for expanded clones, a class.

d_gene: -; abundance: -; v_gene: TRBV28; j_gene: TRBJ2-4; CDR3aa: CASTPRGSTENIQYF; CDR3nt: TGTGCCAGCACCCCTAGGGGGAGTACCGAAAACATTCAGTACTTC
d_gene: TRBD1; abundance: -; v_gene: TRBV2; j_gene: TRBJ1-4; CDR3aa: CASSGTGVREKLFF; CDR3nt: TGTGCCAGCAGTGGGACAGGGGTCCGCGAAAAACTGTTTTTT
d_gene: TRBD1; abundance: -; v_gene: TRBV6-2/TRBV6-3; j_gene: TRBJ2-5; CDR3aa: CASSPGTGGETQYF; CDR3nt: TGTGCCAGCAGCCCAGGGACAGGGGGGGAGACCCAGTACTTC
d_gene: TRBD2; abundance: -; v_gene: TRBV6-2/TRBV6-3; j_gene: TRBJ2-3; CDR3aa: CASSYLLAPSTDTQYF; CDR3nt: TGTGCCAGCAGTTACTTACTAGCGCCAAGCACAGATACGCAGTATTTT
d_gene: -; abundance: -; v_gene: TRBV19; j_gene: TRBJ1-6; CDR3aa: CASMKGDTYNSPLHF; CDR3nt: TGTGCCAGTATGAAGGGGGACACCTATAATTCACCCCTCCACTTT
d_gene: TRBD2; abundance: -; v_gene: TRBV27; j_gene: TRBJ2-5; CDR3aa: CASSFLAGQETQYF; CDR3nt: TGTGCCAGCAGTTTCCTAGCGGGACAAGAGACCCAGTACTTC
d_gene: TRBD1; abundance: -; v_gene: TRBV5-4; j_gene: TRBJ2-5; CDR3aa: CASSLAGTAAEVAQYF; CDR3nt: TGTGCCAGCAGCTTGGCAGGGACAGCAGCTGAAGTGGCCCAGTACTTC
d_gene: TRBD1; abundance: -; v_gene: TRBV11-2; j_gene: TRBJ2-7; CDR3aa: CASSLRTGMDDSYEQYF; CDR3nt: TGTGCCAGCAGCTTAAGGACAGGGATGGACGACTCCTACGAGCAGTACTTC
d_gene: -; abundance: once; v_gene: TRBV11-3; j_gene: TRBJ2-2; CDR3aa: CASSQSGLVRTGELFF; CDR3nt: TGTGCCAGCAGCCAATCCGGACTGGTCCGGACCGGGGAGCTGTTTTTT
d_gene: -; abundance: -; v_gene: TRBV18; j_gene: TRBJ2-7; CDR3aa: CASSTGSSYEQYF; CDR3nt: TGTGCCAGCTCAACCGGGAGTTCCTACGAGCAGTACTTC
d_gene: -; abundance: -; v_gene: TRBV11-3; j_gene: TRBJ2-1; CDR3aa: CASSLERHLQQFF; CDR3nt: TGTGCCAGCAGCCTAGAACGACATTTACAGCAGTTCTTC
d_gene: TRBD1; abundance: -; v_gene: TRBV28; j_gene: TRBJ1-2; CDR3aa: CASSTTGAVPGYTF; CDR3nt: TGTGCCAGCAGTACTACAGGGGCCGTCCCTGGCTACACCTTC
d_gene: -; abundance: -; v_gene: TRBV7-2; j_gene: TRBJ1-1; CDR3aa: CASSLVTPRGVSEAFF; CDR3nt: TGTGCCAGCAGCTTAGTGACCCCCCGGGGGGTAAGTGAAGCTTTCTTT
d_gene: TRBD1; abundance: -; v_gene: TRBV10-3; j_gene: TRBJ2-7; CDR3aa: CAIRVPGGYEQYF; CDR3nt: TGTGCCATCAGGGTACCAGGGGGCTACGAGCAGTACTTC
d_gene: -; abundance: -; v_gene: TRBV3-1/TRBV3-2; j_gene: TRBJ1-3; CDR3aa: CASSYKGNTIYF; CDR3nt: TGTGCCAGCAGCTACAAGGGAAACACCATATATTTT
d_gene: TRBD2; abundance: -; v_gene: TRBV18; j_gene: TRBJ2-5; CDR3aa: CASSESGGQETQYF; CDR3nt: TGTGCCAGCTCAGAGAGCGGGGGCCAAGAGACCCAGTACTTC
d_gene: -; abundance: -; v_gene: TRBV19; j_gene: TRBJ2-4; CDR3aa: CASALSWDTKNIQYF; CDR3nt: TGTGCCAGCGCCCTCAGCTGGGACACCAAAAACATTCAGTACTTC
d_gene: -; abundance: -; v_gene: TRBV19; j_gene: TRBJ1-6; CDR3aa: CASSERPRANSPLHF; CDR3nt: TGTGCCAGTAGCGAGCGCCCCAGGGCAAATTCACCCCTCCACTTT
d_gene: TRBD1; abundance: -; v_gene: TRBV28; j_gene: TRBJ2-1; CDR3aa: CASRSQGARRENEQFF; CDR3nt: TGTGCCAGCAGATCACAGGGGGCGCGAAGGGAAAATGAGCAGTTCTTC
d_gene: -; abundance: -; v_gene: TRBV5-6; j_gene: TRBJ2-7; CDR3aa: CASKLQGISDYEQYF; CDR3nt: TGTGCCAGCAAACTACAGGGCATTTCGGACTACGAGCAGTACTTC
d_gene: TRBD1; abundance: -; v_gene: TRBV7-3; j_gene: TRBJ2-5; CDR3aa: CASSLGQGNEETQYF; CDR3nt: TGTGCCAGCAGCTTAGGACAGGGTAACGAGGAGACCCAGTACTTC
d_gene: TRBD1; abundance: once; v_gene: TRBV7-2; j_gene: TRBJ1-1; CDR3aa: CASSLGQMNTEAFF; CDR3nt: TGTGCCAGCAGCCTGGGACAGATGAACACTGAAGCTTTCTTT